One sample yielded the 12 T cell receptor beta chains listed below, sequenced in a study of lymphopenia after photon versus proton radiotherapy. TCRdb keeps only in-frame clones here, not all; method: immunoSEQ multiplex PCR. The sample lists tens of thousands of clones; roughly 85% were seen once. The sequenced sample was peripheral blood, obtained from a patient treated with proton-based radiotherapy. These TCRs come from a woman aged 70-85 years with pancreatic cancer.

V usage is TRBV28 and J usage is TRBJ2-1; D gene unclear. There are 16 residues in the CDR3. Germline V gene sequence: CDR1 MDHEN, CDR2 SYDVKM. V was trimmed by 5 bases and J by 3 bases, leaving 17 bases between them. This CDR3 is CASSAVVRTGYNEQFF. The CDR3 DNA reads TGTGCCAGCAGTGCGGTGGTGAGAACGGGCTACAATGAGCAGTTCTTC.

The chain combines TRBV4-2 with TRBJ2-7; the D gene is possibly TRBD1 (6 bases). The CDR3 extends over 16 amino acids. V lost 0 bases and J lost 4, with 16 bases in between. Germline CDR1 is LGHNA and CDR2 is YNFKEQ. The CDR3 bases are TGTGCCAGCAGCCAAGACCACAGGGTATCGGGTTACGAGCAGTACTTC. It encodes CASSQDHRVSGYEQYF.

The table lists this clone with a count of one. The V and J genes are TRBV4-3 and TRBJ1-6; D is unresolved. Germline V CDR1 and CDR2: LGHNA, YSLEER. Trimming removed 6 bases at V and 6 bases at J, with 21 bases between. The CDR3 is 17 amino acids. The CDR3 sequence: CASRRSTIFRRNSPLHF. The CDR3 region has the DNA TGCGCCAGCAGACGCTCGACCATATTCAGGCGTAATTCACCCCTCCACTTT.

In this sample, this clone turned up once. The chain uses TRBV6-1 and TRBJ2-1; D perhaps matches TRBD1 (6 bases). Per the germline V gene, CDR1 is MNHNS and CDR2 is SASEGT. The V end was cut by 5 bases, the J end by 5 bases, with 16 bases between. This CDR3 has 15 residues. The CDR3 reads CASSPFNRDNNEQFF. CDR3 bases: TGTGCCAGCAGTCCCTTTAACAGGGATAACAATGAGCAGTTCTTC.

The chain is built from TRBV4-3 and TRBJ2-4, with TRBD2 as a possible D gene (5 bases). Germline V gene sequence: CDR1 LGHNA, CDR2 YSLEER. The CDR3 runs to 19 residues. V lost 1 base and J 3 bases, leaving 22 bases between the germline ends. The CDR3 sequence is CASSQAGLSADPFKNIQYF. The CDR3 nucleotides are TGCGCCAGCAGCCAAGCGGGGTTGTCTGCCGACCCCTTCAAAAACATTCAGTACTTC.

This chain connects TRBV28 to TRBJ2-7; the match to TRBD1 covers 10 bases. The CDR3 runs 15 residues. V shed 2 bases, J shed 5 bases, and the junction held 6 bases outside the gene matches. In germline, CDR1 is MDHEN, CDR2 SYDVKM. The CDR3 nucleotides read TGTGCCAGCAGTTTACCCGGGACAGGGGCTAACGAGCAGTACTTC. Amino acids: CASSLPGTGANEQYF.

This sequence joins TRBV19 and TRBJ1-1; TRBD1 matches 12 bases. This CDR3 comprises 15 residues. The germline gives CDR1 LNHDA, CDR2 SQIVND (reference sequence). With 5 bases clipped from V and 9 bases from J, the junction kept 10 bases outside the gene matches. The CDR3 loop reads CASSAGQGAGAKAFF. The DNA of the CDR3 is TGTGCCAGTAGTGCGGGACAGGGGGCCGGTGCCAAAGCTTTCTTT.

Only a few counts were recorded for this clone. V and J are TRBV28 and TRBJ1-1; D perhaps matches TRBD1 (6 bases). Germline lookup yields CDR1 MDHEN and CDR2 SYDVKM. V was cut by 10 bases and J by 2 bases, with 14 bases left in between. The CDR3 is made up of 13 amino acids. The CDR3 DNA reads TGTGCCACCGTCGGGACACTCAACACTGAAGCTTTCTTT. Translation: CATVGTLNTEAFF.

The V gene is TRBV28, the J gene TRBJ1-5; TRBD1 might be the D (6 bases). The CDR3 has 12 residues. Trimming pared 11 bases from V and 7 bases from J, leaving 15 bases between. CDR1 MDHEN and CDR2 SYDVKM come from the germline V gene. This CDR3 is CAATGLRQPQHF. Here the CDR3 DNA reads TGTGCCGCGACAGGTTTGAGGCAGCCCCAGCATTTT.

This chain links TRBV29-1 with TRBJ1-1; D not certain. Germline CDR1 reads SQVTM; CDR2 reads ANQGSEA. The CDR3 is 13 amino acids. The V and J ends lost 6 bases and 4 bases respectively, with 15 bases between them. CDR3 in amino acids: CSVRDSAGTEAFF. The CDR3 DNA reads TGCAGCGTGCGCGATTCGGCAGGCACTGAAGCTTTCTTT.

This chain uses TRBV7-2 with TRBJ2-2; D is possibly TRBD1 (5 bases). Germline assignment: CDR1 SGHTA and CDR2 FQGNSA. The CDR3 has 15 residues. Trimming shortened V by 0 bases and J by 2 bases, and 7 bases separated the two germline ends. CDR3 in DNA: TGTGCCAGCAGCTTAGCAGGGGATAACACCGGGGAGCTGTTTTTT. It specifies CASSLAGDNTGELFF. Together with reference TRBV7-2 and TRBJ2-2, the CDR3 gives the full variable domain: GAGVSQSPSNKVTEKGKDVELRCDPISGHTALYWYRQSLGQGLEFLIYFQGNSAPDKSGLPSDRFSAERTGGSVSTLTIQRTQQEDSAVYLCASSLAGDNTGELFFGEGSRLTVL.

The rearrangement links TRBV7-9 to TRBJ2-7; D assignment may be TRBD1 or TRBD2 (5 bases each). The CDR3 sequence is 14 residues long. V shed 1 base and J shed 3 bases, with 10 bases lying between them. Germline CDR1 SEHNR, CDR2 FQNEAQ (reference sequence). The CDR3 sequence: CASSLDRGSYEQYF. The CDR3 coding sequence is TGTGCCAGCAGCTTAGACCGGGGCAGCTACGAGCAGTACTTC.